This TCR beta chain was sequenced for a study of blood T cell repertoires in COVID-19. In the study overall: COVID-19 samples, acute and convalescent, were from the United States, Italy and Spain. T cells, B-cell-depleted T cells, or PBMCs provided the cDNA or gDNA that served as material.

The protocol was immunoSEQ multiplex PCR, while the TCRdb copy is restricted to in-frame clones and leaves out a portion. This repertoire shows 65,000 to 90,000 clones, approximately 79% found once; its top ten account for roughly 15%. Losses at the gene ends were 5 bases for V and 8 bases for J; bases not matched to a gene: 9. Germline CDR1 reads GTSNPN; CDR2 reads SVGIG (reference sequence). The CDR3 loop spans 14 amino acids. This chain uses TRBV30 with TRBJ2-1, with 10 bases fitting TRBD1. The source material was peripheral blood. The receptor was isolated from a man between 65 and 85 years old with active or convalescent COVID-19. CDR3 residues: CAWGPGQGIYEQFF. DNA for the CDR3: TGTGCCTGGGGTCCGGGACAGGGGATCTATGAGCAGTTCTTC.